This T cell receptor (beta chain) was sequenced in a study of blood T cells in healthy people across ages (dated by TCRdb to between 2015 and 2017). Some background on the complete study: In model experiments, roughly one uniquely barcoded TCR beta cDNA molecule per two T cells was captured by template switching. To track age-related changes in TCR beta repertoire diversity, the study relied on deep sequencing normalized with unique cDNA molecular identifiers. The donors were split into four age groups: young (average about 15 years), middle-aged (roughly 39), aged (about 56) and long-lived (under 90). To avoid experimental bias, donors of different ages were spread randomly across the sequencing lanes. Two additional independent replicas of 1 million unique cDNA reads from the same blood draw were analyzed for two donors (one aged 18 to 30 and one aged 80 or older). The paper as a whole reports these results and caveats: Because profiling used bulk unsorted PBMCs, naive and antigen-experienced compartments could not be compared conclusively. Observed TCR beta diversity per million T cells fell roughly linearly with age, and a significant reduction was already apparent by age around 40. A strong correlation was found between observed TCR beta diversity and the percentage of naive T cells measured by flow cytometry. Compared with the aged group, the long-lived group had more naive CD4+ T cells, fewer expanded clones and increased TCR diversity, a pattern suggesting age selection. Because the CMV infection status of the donors was unknown, age-related changes in expanded clonotypes may potentially have been confounded. Estimates of total diversity based on one million sequenced T cells were regarded as lower bounds and as underestimates.

Systemically healthy Caucasian individuals from Russia, 39 in total and aged roughly 6 to 100 years, were included as donors. Each donor gave about 9.8 milliliters of peripheral blood, drawn into EDTA-treated Vacutainer tubes. Ficoll-Paque density-gradient centrifugation was used to isolate PBMCs, with at least 6 million obtained per sample. Total RNA, at least 6 micrograms per sample, was extracted from PBMCs with Trizol reagent. For every donor, flow cytometry on a PBMC aliquot measured the percentage of naive CD45RAhigh/CD27high T cells. Libraries were made using 5' RACE. The instrument given in TCRdb is Illumina HiSeq 2500. A second PCR of roughly 7 to 12 cycles was run with a J-beta primer mix and a sample-barcoded 5' primer. Each TCR beta cDNA molecule received a unique molecular identifier from a template-switch 5' adaptor carrying 12 random nucleotides. At least 2.5 million CDR3-containing paired-end reads were obtained from each sample. All of the RNA was converted into first-strand cDNA using the Mint cDNA synthesis kit, with a TRBC-specific oligonucleotide serving as the primer. Following uracil-DNA glycosylase treatment, all cDNA underwent a first 18-cycle PCR with the universal primers M1SS and BC2_uni_R. In the source study's methods: For normalization, 1 million high-quality reads, each with a distinct molecular identifier, were randomly selected from each sample. Reads sharing molecular identifiers were discarded rather than binned into consensus sequences. MiTCR, with a Q25 quality threshold and the strictest error-elimination algorithm, was used for CDR3 identification, clonotype clustering and error correction. A nonparametric unseen species model with Euler transformation was used to estimate a lower bound on total TCR beta diversity. The public reads were quality trimmed at Q25 with fastp and then assembled into clones with MiXCR by TCRdb, keeping productive beta chains. Rows merge per CDR3 protein into single entries with the most common DNA and genes. TCRdb assigned the V and J calls; the authors' analysis was not used. This sample has hundreds of thousands of distinct CDR3 sequences in its table, and approximately 53% of those were observed once. The ten largest clones take up about 26% of the sample.

CDR1 SGHTA and CDR2 FQGNSA were looked up in the germline V gene. From its cysteine to its phenylalanine, the CDR3 spans 16 amino acids. Of all the DNA, just the CDR3 is kept, 48 bases in frame from base 1. Clipping removes 5 bases from V and 4 bases from J, with 14 as the unmatched junction base count. About this clonotype: This clone's antigen is unknown. Per-base quality was not reported, and no clone a single base away is much larger than it.

The sequence joins TRBV7-2 to TRBJ2-7; 7 of the junction bases match TRBD2. This TCR was sampled from a man between 40 and 49 years old in good health. The specimen sequenced was blood. The nucleotide sequence is given as TGTGCCAGCAGCCCGCGAAGAACTAGCGATGGTTACGAGCAGTACTTC. It is translated as CASSPRRTSDGYEQYF.